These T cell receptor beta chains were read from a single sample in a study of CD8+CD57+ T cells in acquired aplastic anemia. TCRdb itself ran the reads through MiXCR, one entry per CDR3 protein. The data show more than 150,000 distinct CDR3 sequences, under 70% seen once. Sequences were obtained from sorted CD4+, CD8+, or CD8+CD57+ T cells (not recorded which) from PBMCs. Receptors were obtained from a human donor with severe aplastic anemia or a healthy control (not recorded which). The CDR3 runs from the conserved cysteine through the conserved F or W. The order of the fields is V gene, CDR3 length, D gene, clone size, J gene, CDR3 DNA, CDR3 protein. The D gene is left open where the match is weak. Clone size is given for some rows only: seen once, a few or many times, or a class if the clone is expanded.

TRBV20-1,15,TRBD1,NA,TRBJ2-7,TGCAGTGCTACCGGGACAGGGGGCCATAGGGACGAGCAGTACTTC,CSATGTGGHRDEQYF
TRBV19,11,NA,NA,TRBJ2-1,TGTGCCAGTAGCGTTTACAATGAGCAGTTCTTC,CASSVYNEQFF
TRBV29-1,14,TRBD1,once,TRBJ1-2,TGCAGCGTTGTGGAAACCAGGGGGCCAGGAGGCTACACCTTC,CSVVETRGPGGYTF
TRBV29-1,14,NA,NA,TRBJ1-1,TGCAGCGTTGAAGAGGCAGGGAGAGGGACTGAAGCTTTCTTT,CSVEEAGRGTEAFF
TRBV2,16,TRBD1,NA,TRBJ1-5,TGTGCCAGCAGCGGAGACAGGGCGGGAGGCAATCAGCCCCAGCATTTT,CASSGDRAGGNQPQHF
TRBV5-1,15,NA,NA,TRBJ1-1,TGCGCCAGCAGCTTGGCCGGGCAGAGAAACACTGAAGCTTTCTTT,CASSLAGQRNTEAFF
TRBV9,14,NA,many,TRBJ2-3,TGTGCCAGCAGCCCAGGTGGAGGCACAGATACGCAGTATTTT,CASSPGGGTDTQYF
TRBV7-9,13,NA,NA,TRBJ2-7,TGTGCCAGCAGCTTAGGGAATCACTACGAGCAGTACTTC,CASSLGNHYEQYF
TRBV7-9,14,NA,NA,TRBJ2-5,TGTGCCAGCAGGAACTCGGACGGTCAAGAGACCCAGTACTTC,CASRNSDGQETQYF
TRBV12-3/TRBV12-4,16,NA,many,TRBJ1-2,TGTGCCCTTACCGGTTGGGTGACAGACTCTAACTATGGCTACACCTTC,CALTGWVTDSNYGYTF
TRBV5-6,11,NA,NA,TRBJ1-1,TGTGCCAGCAGCTTGATGTTGGGAGCTTTCTTT,CASSLMLGAFF
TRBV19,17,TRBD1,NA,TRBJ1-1,TGTGCCAGTAGTCGGGACAGGGTTGGTCTTGTGAACACTGAAGCTTTCTTT,CASSRDRVGLVNTEAFF
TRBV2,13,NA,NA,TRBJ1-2,TGTGCCAGCAGCTTGAAGGGGGGCTGGGGCTACACCTTC,CASSLKGGWGYTF
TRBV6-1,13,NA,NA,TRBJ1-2,TGTGCCAGCAGCCTAGCGGGTAGGGATGGCTACACCTTC,CASSLAGRDGYTF
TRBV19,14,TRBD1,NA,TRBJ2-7,TGTGCCAGTAGGCCCCCGGGACAGTCCTACGAGCAGTACTTC,CASRPPGQSYEQYF
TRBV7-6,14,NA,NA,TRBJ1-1,TGTGCCAGCAGCAAGGGACATTCGAACACTGAAGCTTTCTTT,CASSKGHSNTEAFF
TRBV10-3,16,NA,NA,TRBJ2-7,TGTGCCATCAGTGGGGGTGGGGGCGACCCTGCTTACGAGCAGTACTTC,CAISGGGGDPAYEQYF
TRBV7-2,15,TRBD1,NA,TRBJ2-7,TGTGCCAGCAGCGTAGGGACAGGGAGAATATACGAGCAGTACTTC,CASSVGTGRIYEQYF
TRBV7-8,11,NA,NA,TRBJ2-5,TGTGCCAGCAGCTTATCCGGGCGCCAGTACTTC,CASSLSGRQYF
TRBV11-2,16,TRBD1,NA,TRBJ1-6,TGTGCCAGCAGCGCTAACTCGGGACAGCTTAATTCACCCCTCCACTTT,CASSANSGQLNSPLHF
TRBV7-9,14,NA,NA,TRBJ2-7,TGTGCCACCTCCACCGGGCCCCGGGCTTACGAGCAGTACTTC,CATSTGPRAYEQYF
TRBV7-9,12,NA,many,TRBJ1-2,TGTGCCAGCAGCGATGGACACTATGGCTACACCTTC,CASSDGHYGYTF
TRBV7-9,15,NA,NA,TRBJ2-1,TGTGCCAGCAGCCATTTGGGGGGGGCCCACAATGAGCAGTTCTTC,CASSHLGGAHNEQFF
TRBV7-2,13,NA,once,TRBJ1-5,TGTGCCAGCAGCAGGGTTAGCAATCAGCCCCAGCGTTTT,CASSRVSNQPQRF
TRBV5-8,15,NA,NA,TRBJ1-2,TGTGCCAGCAGTGGGGGGACGGGTGACGACTATGGCTACACCTTC,CASSGGTGDDYGYTF
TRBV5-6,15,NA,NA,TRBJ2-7,TGTGCCAGCAGCAGCGGGGACACGGGATACGACGAGCAGTACTTC,CASSSGDTGYDEQYF
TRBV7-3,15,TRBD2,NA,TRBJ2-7,TGTGCCAGCAGCTCAAGCGGGAGGAATACCTACGAGCAGTACTTC,CASSSSGRNTYEQYF
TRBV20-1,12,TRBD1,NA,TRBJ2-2,TGCAGTGCGCGACAGGGTGACGGGGAGCTGTTTTTT,CSARQGDGELFF
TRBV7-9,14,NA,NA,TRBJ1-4,TGTGCCAGCAGCTTAGAGAGGGGCACTGAAAAACCGTTTTTT,CASSLERGTEKPFF
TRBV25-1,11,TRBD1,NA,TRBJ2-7,TGTGCAACAGGGGTTTCGTACGAGCAGTACTTC,CATGVSYEQYF